What follows describes a single T cell receptor beta chain. Trimming removed 6 bases from V and 5 bases from J, with 11 bases in between. Looked up from germline, CDR1 is ENHRY and CDR2 is SYGVKD. The CDR3 runs 14 residues. These data belong to a study of cytomegalovirus exposure and HLA in healthy donors. About the study: As released early, the data held approximately 80 million unique TCRs from HLA-typed donors.

The study ran its PCR with 60 Vbeta and 13 Jbeta primers. Method: immunoSEQ multiplex PCR; TCRdb's copy keeps in-frame clones and lacks some. The sample has 150,000 to 200,000 clones, about 70% seen once. V is TRBV10-3 and J is TRBJ1-6; TRBD1 is a possible D gene (6 bases). The material sequenced was PBMCs. This receptor was identified in a man younger than 40 in good health and CMV-seropositive. DNA for the CDR3: TGTGCCATCAGAAGGACAGACGATAATTCACCCCTCCACTTT. Protein: CAIRRTDDNSPLHF.